This entry describes one T cell receptor (beta chain). What it recognizes is unknown. This entry is derived from a study of T cells in tuberculosis. Study context: In South Africa, adults with active tuberculosis were compared with IGRA-negative and latently infected IGRA-positive adolescents.

V lost 4 bases, J lost 4 bases, and 5 bases stayed unmatched. This CDR3 is built from 15 residues. Germline lookup yields CDR1 SGHTS and CDR2 YDEGEE. The repertoire was sequenced with immunoSEQ multiplex PCR; TCRdb's copy has only in-frame clones and lacks some. This sample has 25,000 to 35,000 clones, with roughly nine tenths found just once. Time point noted: new active TB diagnosis, blood taken before or within 7 days of starting treatment. Findings of the study overall: Active tuberculosis cases were adults; controls were adolescents. The TCR-beta difference was not significant; alpha differences partly reflected length.

The sample was PBMCs, taken at tuberculosis diagnosis. The receptor was isolated from an adult with tuberculosis. The gene calls are TRBV5-8 and TRBJ2-5, with TRBD2 matching 12 bases. The CDR3 nucleotides read TGTGCCAGCAGCCTCGGACTAGCGGGAAGAGAGACCCAGTACTTC. Its translation: CASSLGLAGRETQYF.